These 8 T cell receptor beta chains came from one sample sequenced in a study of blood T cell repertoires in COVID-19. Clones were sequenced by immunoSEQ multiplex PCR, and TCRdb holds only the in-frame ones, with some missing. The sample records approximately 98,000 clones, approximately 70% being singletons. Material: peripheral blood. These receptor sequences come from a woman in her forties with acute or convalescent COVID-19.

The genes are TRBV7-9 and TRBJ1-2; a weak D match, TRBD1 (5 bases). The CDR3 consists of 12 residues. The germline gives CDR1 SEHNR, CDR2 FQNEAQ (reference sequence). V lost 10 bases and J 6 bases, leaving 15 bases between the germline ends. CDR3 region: CATRAGGDGYTF. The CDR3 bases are TGTGCCACCCGTGCGGGAGGGGATGGCTACACCTTC.

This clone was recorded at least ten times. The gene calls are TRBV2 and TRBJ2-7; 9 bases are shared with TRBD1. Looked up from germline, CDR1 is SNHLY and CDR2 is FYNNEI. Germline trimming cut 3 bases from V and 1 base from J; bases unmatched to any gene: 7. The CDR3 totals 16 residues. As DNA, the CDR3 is TGTGCCAGCAGTGACAGCTCGGACAGGGGATCCTACGAGCAGTACTTC. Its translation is CASSDSSDRGSYEQYF.

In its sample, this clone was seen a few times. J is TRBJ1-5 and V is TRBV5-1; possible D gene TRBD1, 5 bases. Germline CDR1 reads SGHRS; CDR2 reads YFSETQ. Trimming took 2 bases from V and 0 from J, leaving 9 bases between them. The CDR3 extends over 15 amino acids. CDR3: CASSFGGTSNQPQHF. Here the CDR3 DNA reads TGCGCCAGCAGCTTTGGGGGGACTAGCAATCAGCCCCAGCATTTT.

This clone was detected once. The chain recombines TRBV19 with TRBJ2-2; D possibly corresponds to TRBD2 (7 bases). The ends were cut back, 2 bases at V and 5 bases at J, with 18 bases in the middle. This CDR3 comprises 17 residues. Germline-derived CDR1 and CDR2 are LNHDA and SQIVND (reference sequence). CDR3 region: CASSIFAGGARTGELFF. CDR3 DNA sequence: TGTGCCAGTAGTATATTCGCTGGGGGGGCGCGGACCGGGGAGCTGTTTTTT. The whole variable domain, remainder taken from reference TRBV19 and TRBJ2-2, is DGGITQSPKYLFRKEGQNVTLSCEQNLNHDAMYWYRQDPGQGLRLIYYSQIVNDFQKGDIAEGYSVSREKKESFPLTVTSAQKNPTAFYLCASSIFAGGARTGELFFGEGSRLTVL.

The CDR3 coding sequence is TGTGCCAGCAGTTTTAGCGGGTCGCAGTATTTT. This gives the protein CASSFSGSQYF. The chain employs TRBV28 and TRBJ2-3; 7 bases agree with TRBD2. Looked up from germline, CDR1 is MDHEN and CDR2 is SYDVKM. V lost 3 bases, J lost 10 bases, and 1 base stayed unmatched. The CDR3 has 11 amino acids.

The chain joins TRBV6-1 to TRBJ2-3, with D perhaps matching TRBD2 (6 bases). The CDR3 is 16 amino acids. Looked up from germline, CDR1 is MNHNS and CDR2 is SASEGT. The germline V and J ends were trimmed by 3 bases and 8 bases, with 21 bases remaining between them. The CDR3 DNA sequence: TGTGCCAGCAGTGATCGTGGTGTAGGGTCCGGGGGTACGCAGTATTTT. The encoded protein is CASSDRGVGSGGTQYF.

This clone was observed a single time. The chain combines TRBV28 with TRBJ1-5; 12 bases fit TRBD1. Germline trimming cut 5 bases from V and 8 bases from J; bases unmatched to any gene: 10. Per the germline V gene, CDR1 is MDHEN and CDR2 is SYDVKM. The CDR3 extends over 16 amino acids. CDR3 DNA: TGTGCCAGCAGTCCCACCGGGACAGGGGGCCGGGAGCCCCAGCATTTT. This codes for CASSPTGTGGREPQHF.

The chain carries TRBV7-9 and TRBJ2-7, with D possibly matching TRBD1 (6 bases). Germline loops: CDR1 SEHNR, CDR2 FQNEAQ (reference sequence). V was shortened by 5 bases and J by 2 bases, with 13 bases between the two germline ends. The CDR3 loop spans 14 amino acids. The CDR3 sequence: CASSRDGTTYEQYF. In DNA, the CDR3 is TGTGCCAGCAGCCGTGATGGGACAACCTACGAGCAGTACTTC.